This T cell receptor (beta chain) is drawn from a study of regulatory T cells in long-lasting Graves disease. Sequencing libraries for TCR beta were prepared with iRepertoire HTBI primers and Arm-PCR of CDR3 regions. TCRdb analysed the multiplex PCR reads with MiXCR anew, one entry per CDR3 protein. This sample has hundreds of thousands of distinct CDR3 sequences, with roughly a fifth found just once. As to time point: persistent/refractory GD, antithyroid drugs over 5 years with positive TRAb. Making the TCR library involved RNA that had been extracted from PBMCs. Collection of peripheral blood (roughly 9.3 milliliters) was done using EDTA tubes. With regard to this clonotype: As yet, its antigen is unknown.

Broader study findings: Patients with persistent disease showed a bias toward TRBV28, TRBJ1-2 and TRBJ2-5.

Per the germline V gene, CDR1 is MDHEN and CDR2 is SYDVKM. V shed 5 bases and J 5 bases; nucleotides not matched to a gene: 10. The CDR3 runs to 15 residues. V usage is TRBV28 and J usage is TRBJ2-5, with 8 bases aligning to TRBD2. This TCR was sampled from a female donor with Graves disease. The starting material was peripheral blood mononuclear cells (PBMCs), obtained when the disease was refractory, from a patient treated with antithyroid drugs. The CDR3 DNA reads as TGTGCCAGCAGTCACTTAGCGGGGACCTCGGAGACCCAGTACTTC. Translated, it gives CASSHLAGTSETQYF.